This T cell receptor (beta chain) was sequenced for a study of blood T cell repertoires in COVID-19. Whole-study context: The origin of the acute and convalescent COVID-19 samples was the United States, Italy and Spain.

This clone was found once. Here immunoSEQ multiplex PCR was the method, and the copy in TCRdb shows in-frame clones only, minus some. Altogether 55,000 to 75,000 clones are present, around 77% being singletons, with the ten largest covering about a tenth. The sequencing sample was made of peripheral blood. This clonotype was obtained from a human donor in a cohort sampled during active COVID-19.

The CDR3 DNA reads as TGTGCCAGCAGTTATCACCGGGACAGGCGAGAGACCCAGTACTTC. Amino acid sequence: CASSYHRDRRETQYF. The rearrangement joins TRBV28 to TRBJ2-5, with 8 positions matching TRBD1. The CDR3 runs to 15 residues. V dropped 4 bases and J dropped 4; count of bases not matched to a gene: 8. Germline CDR1 is MDHEN and CDR2 is SYDVKM.